The rows below give T cell receptor beta chains drawn from one sample of a study of cytomegalovirus exposure and HLA in healthy donors. The method was immunoSEQ multiplex PCR; TCRdb's version includes in-frame clones alone and lacks a portion of them. In the table there are approximately 170,000 clones, 68% of which are singletons. Sequenced sample: PBMCs. These receptors all stem from a woman aged 40 to 50 in good health and CMV-seropositive. Both conserved end residues are trimmed from each CDR3.

v_gene	j_gene	CDR3aa
TRBV10-3	TRBJ2-7	ATWDRAPYEQY
TRBV4-1	TRBJ2-3	ASSQDPDGGTQY
TRBV6-5	TRBJ2-7	ASSRAGAPYEQY
TRBV5-6	TRBJ2-1	ASSLAGVSNEQF
TRBV7-2	TRBJ1-2	ASSGQGRNYGYT
TRBV4-1	TRBJ2-3	ASSQGTSGGSTDTQY
TRBV4-2	TRBJ2-5	ASSQGRQPQETQY
TRBV4-1	TRBJ2-5	ASSQEPPGLALEAQY
TRBV27	TRBJ2-3	ASSNTDTQY
TRBV5-4	TRBJ2-5	ASSLFGGGVQETQY
TRBV29-1	TRBJ2-5	SVEERGTSGTQY
TRBV27	TRBJ1-2	ASSSTGQGRRGYT
TRBV7-2	TRBJ2-2	ASSWTGGSVGELF
TRBV7-9	TRBJ2-2	ASSPPGASEGTGELF
TRBV28	TRBJ1-5	ASSTPGVISNQPQH
TRBV7-2	TRBJ2-1	ASSPGYNEQF
TRBV7-8	TRBJ2-2	ASSFWTGGAGELF
TRBV7-8	TRBJ2-5	ASSPAGQGVETQY